This T cell receptor beta chain stems from a study of regulatory T cells in long-lasting Graves disease. Study results and limitations: Not thyroid tissue but only peripheral blood was studied.

The CDR3 contains 12 residues. Trimming cost V 3 bases and J 6 bases, with 9 bases left between them. Germline-derived CDR1 and CDR2 are SGHNT and YENEEA. Noted time point: newly diagnosed GD, antithyroid drugs for less than 3 months. Extracted PBMC RNA gave rise to the TCR library. Clinicians diagnosed Graves' disease using American Thyroid Association guidelines. With iRepertoire HTBI primers and Arm-PCR of CDR3 regions, TCR beta libraries were built. From the multiplex PCR reads, TCRdb called clonotypes with MiXCR, one entry per CDR3 protein. The repertoire includes some 500,000 distinct CDR3 sequences, 16% of them detected once, and approximately 25% sits in the top ten. This clonotype was counted at least ten times. Its specificity is unknown. These records were also assigned to another study, of T cells in Graves' hyperthyroidism and ophthalmopathy.

V gene TRBV11-3 combines with J gene TRBJ2-7, with D tentatively TRBD1 or TRBD2 (5 bases each). The receptor comes from a woman aged 35-65 years with Graves disease. The starting material was peripheral blood mononuclear cells (PBMCs), obtained at new diagnosis, from a patient treated with antithyroid drugs. This chain's CDR3 is CASSFAGSEQYF. The CDR3 DNA sequence: TGTGCCAGCAGCTTCGCAGGGAGCGAGCAGTACTTC.